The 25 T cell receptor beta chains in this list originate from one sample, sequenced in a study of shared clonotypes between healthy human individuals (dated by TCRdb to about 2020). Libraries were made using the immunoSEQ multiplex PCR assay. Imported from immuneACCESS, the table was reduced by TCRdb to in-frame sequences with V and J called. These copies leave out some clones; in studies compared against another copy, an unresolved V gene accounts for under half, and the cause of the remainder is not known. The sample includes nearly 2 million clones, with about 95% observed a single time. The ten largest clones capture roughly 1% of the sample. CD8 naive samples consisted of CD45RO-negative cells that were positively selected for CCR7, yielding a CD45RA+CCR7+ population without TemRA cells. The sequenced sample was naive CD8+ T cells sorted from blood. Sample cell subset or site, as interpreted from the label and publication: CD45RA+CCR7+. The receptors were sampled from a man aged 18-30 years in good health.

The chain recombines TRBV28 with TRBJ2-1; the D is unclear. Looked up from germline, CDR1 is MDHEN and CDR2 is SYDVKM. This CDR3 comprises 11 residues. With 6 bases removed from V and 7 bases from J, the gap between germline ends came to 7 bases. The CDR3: CASRSRNEQFF. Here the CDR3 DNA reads TGTGCCAGCAGGTCGCGGAATGAGCAGTTCTTC. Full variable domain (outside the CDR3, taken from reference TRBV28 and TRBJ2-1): DVKVTQSSRYLVKRTGEKVFLECVQDMDHENMFWYRQDPGLGLRLIYFSYDVKMKEKGDIPEGYSVSREKKERFSLILESASTNQTSMYLCASRSRNEQFFGPGTRLTVL.

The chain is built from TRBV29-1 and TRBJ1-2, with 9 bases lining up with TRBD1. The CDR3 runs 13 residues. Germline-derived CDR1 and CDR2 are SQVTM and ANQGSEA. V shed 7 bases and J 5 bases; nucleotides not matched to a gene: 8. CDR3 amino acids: CSGQGGTSYGYTF. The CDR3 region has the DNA TGCAGCGGACAGGGGGGGACCTCTTATGGCTACACCTTC. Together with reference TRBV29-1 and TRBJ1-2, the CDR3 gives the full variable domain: SAVISQKPSRDICQRGTSLTIQCQVDSQVTMMFWYRQQPGQSLTLIATANQGSEATYESGFVIDKFPISRPNLTFSTLTVSNMSPEDSSIYLCSGQGGTSYGYTFGSGTRLTVV.

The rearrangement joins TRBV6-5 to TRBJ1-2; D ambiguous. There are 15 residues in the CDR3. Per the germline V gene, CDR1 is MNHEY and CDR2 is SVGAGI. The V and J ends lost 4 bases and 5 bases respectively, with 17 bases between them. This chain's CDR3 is CASSFSSGVGYGYTF. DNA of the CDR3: TGTGCCAGCAGTTTCTCTTCGGGAGTTGGGTATGGCTACACCTTC.

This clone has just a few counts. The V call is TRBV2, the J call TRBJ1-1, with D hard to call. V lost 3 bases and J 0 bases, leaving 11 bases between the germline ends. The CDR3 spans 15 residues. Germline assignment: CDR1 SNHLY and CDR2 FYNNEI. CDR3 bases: TGTGCCAGCAGTGATTGGGCAGCAATGAACACTGAAGCTTTCTTT. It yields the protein CASSDWAAMNTEAFF.

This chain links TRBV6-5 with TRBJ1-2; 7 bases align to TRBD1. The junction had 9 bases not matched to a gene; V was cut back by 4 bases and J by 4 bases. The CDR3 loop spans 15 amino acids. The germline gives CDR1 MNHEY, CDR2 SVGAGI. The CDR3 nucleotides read TGTGCCAGCAGTTCGAAGACAGGGATGGTCTATGGCTACACCTTC. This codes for CASSSKTGMVYGYTF.

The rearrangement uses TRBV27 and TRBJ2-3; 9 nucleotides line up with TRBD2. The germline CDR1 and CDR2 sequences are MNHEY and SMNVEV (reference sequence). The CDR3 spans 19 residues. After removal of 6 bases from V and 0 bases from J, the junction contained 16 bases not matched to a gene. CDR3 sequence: CASSAAQAGGYLSTDTQYF. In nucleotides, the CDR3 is TGTGCCAGCAGCGCGGCGCAGGCGGGGGGGTACCTCAGCACAGATACGCAGTATTTT.

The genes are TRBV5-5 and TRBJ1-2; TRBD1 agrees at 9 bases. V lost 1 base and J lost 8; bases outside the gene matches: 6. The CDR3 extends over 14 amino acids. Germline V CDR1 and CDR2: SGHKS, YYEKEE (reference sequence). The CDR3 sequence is CASSLNRGLEGYTF. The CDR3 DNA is TGTGCCAGCAGCTTGAACAGGGGGCTGGAAGGCTACACCTTC.

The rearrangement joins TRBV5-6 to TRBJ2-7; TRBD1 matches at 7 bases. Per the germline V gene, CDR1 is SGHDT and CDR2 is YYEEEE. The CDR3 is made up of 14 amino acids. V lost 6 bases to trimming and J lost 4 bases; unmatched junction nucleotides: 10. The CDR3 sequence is CASNNWNRGYEQYF. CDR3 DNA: TGTGCCAGCAATAATTGGAACAGGGGTTACGAGCAGTACTTC.

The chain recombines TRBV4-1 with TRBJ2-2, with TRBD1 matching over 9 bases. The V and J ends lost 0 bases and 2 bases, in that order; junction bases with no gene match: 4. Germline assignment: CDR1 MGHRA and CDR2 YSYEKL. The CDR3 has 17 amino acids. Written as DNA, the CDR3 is TGCGCCAGCAGCCAAGAACGGACAGGGGTAAACACCGGGGAGCTGTTTTTT. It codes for CASSQERTGVNTGELFF.

The CDR3 spells CAWARTGTTDTQYF. The CDR3 coding sequence is TGTGCCTGGGCCAGGACAGGAACCACAGATACGCAGTATTTT. The chain uses TRBV30 and TRBJ2-3, with 7 bases identical to TRBD1. The CDR3 loop spans 14 amino acids. Trimming cost V 5 bases and J 2 bases; bases outside gene matches: 7. Per the germline V gene, CDR1 is GTSNPN and CDR2 is SVGIG (reference sequence).

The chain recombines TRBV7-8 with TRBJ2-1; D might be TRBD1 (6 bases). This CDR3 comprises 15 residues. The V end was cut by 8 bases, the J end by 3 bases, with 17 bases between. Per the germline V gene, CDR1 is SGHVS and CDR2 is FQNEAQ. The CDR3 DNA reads TGTGCCAGCCTCTTCTTTGGGGGCCACTACAATGAGCAGTTCTTC. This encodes CASLFFGGHYNEQFF.

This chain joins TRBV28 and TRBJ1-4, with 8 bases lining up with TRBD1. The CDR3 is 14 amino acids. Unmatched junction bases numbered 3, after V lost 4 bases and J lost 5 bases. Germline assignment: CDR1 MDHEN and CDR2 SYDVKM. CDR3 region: CASSYQGANEKLFF. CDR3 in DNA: TGTGCCAGCAGTTATCAGGGGGCGAATGAAAAACTGTTTTTT.

As DNA, the CDR3 is TGCAGCGTTGAAGATAGGACCGGGTTCGGAGGGACCCAGTACTTC. Its protein product is CSVEDRTGFGGTQYF. The chain employs TRBV29-1 and TRBJ2-5; TRBD2 might be the D (5 bases). This CDR3 has 15 amino acids. V lost 0 bases and J lost 7, with 18 bases in between. CDR1 is SQVTM and CDR2 is ANQGSEA in the germline V gene.

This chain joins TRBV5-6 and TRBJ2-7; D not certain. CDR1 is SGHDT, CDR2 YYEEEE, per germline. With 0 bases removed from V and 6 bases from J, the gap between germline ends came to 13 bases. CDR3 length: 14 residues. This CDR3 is CASSLAERRGEQYF. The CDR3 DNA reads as TGTGCCAGCAGCTTGGCCGAGAGACGCGGCGAGCAGTACTTC.

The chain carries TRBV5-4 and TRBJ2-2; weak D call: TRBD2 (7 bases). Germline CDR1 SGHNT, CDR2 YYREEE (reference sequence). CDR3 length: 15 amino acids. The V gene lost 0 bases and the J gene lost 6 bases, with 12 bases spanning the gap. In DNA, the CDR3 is TGTGCCAGCAGCTTGGCGGGGAGGGGGGCCGGGGAGCTGTTTTTT. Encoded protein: CASSLAGRGAGELFF.

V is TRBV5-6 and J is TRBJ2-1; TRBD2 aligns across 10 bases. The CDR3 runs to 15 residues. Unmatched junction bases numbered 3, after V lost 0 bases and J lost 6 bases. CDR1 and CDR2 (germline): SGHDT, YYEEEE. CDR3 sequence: CASSLGTSGLNEQFF. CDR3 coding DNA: TGTGCCAGCAGCTTGGGGACTAGCGGCCTCAATGAGCAGTTCTTC.

The CDR3 region has the DNA TGTGCCAGCAGCTTCAACTCCGGGGGCTACGAGCAGTACTTC. Translation gives CASSFNSGGYEQYF. The chain has TRBV5-5 and TRBJ2-7; maybe TRBD2 (6 bases). Per germline, CDR1 SGHKS and CDR2 YYEKEE (reference sequence). Deletions cut 2 bases from V and 3 bases from J, with 12 bases between. CDR3 length equals 14 residues.

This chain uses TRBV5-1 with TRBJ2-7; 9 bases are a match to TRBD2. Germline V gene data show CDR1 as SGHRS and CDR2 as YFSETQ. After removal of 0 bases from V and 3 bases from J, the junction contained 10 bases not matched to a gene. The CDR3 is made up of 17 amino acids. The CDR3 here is CASSLVPGLAGLYEQYF. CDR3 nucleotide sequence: TGCGCCAGCAGCTTGGTACCGGGGCTAGCGGGACTCTACGAGCAGTACTTC.

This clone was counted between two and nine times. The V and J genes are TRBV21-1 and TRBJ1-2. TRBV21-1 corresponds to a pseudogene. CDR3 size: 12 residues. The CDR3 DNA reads TGTGCCAGCAGCAAAGAATGTATTGGCTACACCTTC. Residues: CASSKECIGYTF.

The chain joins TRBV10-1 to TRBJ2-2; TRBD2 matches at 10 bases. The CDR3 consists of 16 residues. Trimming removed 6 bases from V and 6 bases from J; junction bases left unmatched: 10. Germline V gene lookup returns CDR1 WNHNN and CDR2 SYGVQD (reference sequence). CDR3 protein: CASSLSLGLAPGELFF. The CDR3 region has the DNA TGCGCCAGCAGCCTTTCCTTGGGACTAGCGCCCGGGGAGCTGTTTTTT.

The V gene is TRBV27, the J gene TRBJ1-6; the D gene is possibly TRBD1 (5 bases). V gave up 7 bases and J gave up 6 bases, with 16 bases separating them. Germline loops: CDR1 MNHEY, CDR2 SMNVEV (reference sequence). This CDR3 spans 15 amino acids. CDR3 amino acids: CASNLQRGTNSPLHF. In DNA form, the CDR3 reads TGTGCCAGCAATCTCCAACGCGGGACTAATTCACCCCTCCACTTT.

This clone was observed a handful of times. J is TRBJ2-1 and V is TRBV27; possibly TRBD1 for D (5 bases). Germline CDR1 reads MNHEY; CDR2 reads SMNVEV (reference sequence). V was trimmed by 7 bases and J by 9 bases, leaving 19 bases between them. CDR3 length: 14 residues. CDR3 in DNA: TGTGCCAGCACCGACAGTGGACCGGGCAGTGAGCAGTTCTTC. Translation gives CASTDSGPGSEQFF.

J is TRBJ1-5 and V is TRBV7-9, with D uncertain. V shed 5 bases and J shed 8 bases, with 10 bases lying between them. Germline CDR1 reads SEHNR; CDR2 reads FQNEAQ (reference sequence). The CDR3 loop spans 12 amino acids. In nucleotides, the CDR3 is TGTGCCAGCAGCCACATGTTGGAGCCCCAGCATTTT. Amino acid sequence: CASSHMLEPQHF. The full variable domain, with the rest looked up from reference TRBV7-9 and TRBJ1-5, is DTGVSQNPRHKITKRGQNVTFRCDPISEHNRLYWYRQTLGQGPEFLTYFQNEAQLEKSRLLSDRFSAERPKGSFSTLEIQRTEQGDSAMYLCASSHMLEPQHFGDGTRLSIL.

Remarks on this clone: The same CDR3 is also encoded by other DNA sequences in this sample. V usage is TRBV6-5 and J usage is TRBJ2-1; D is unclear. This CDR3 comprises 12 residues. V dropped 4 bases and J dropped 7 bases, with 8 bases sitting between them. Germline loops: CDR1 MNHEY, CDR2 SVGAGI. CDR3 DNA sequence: TGTGCCAGCAGTTCAGGACGGAATGAGCAGTTCTTC. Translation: CASSSGRNEQFF.

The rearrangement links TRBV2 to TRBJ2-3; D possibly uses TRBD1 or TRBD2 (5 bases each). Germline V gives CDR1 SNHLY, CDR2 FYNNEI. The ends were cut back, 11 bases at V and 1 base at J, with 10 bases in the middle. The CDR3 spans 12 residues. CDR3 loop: CAGRGGTDTQYF. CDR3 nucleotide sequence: TGTGCCGGCCGAGGGGGCACAGATACGCAGTATTTT.